The 10 T cell receptor beta chains presented below share a single source sample, sequenced in a study of blood T cell repertoires in COVID-19. The table came from immunoSEQ multiplex PCR; TCRdb's copy has only in-frame clones and leaves some out. Of under 350,000 clones detected, just over 85% appear once; the ten largest clones hold around 4%. The sequenced material came from PBMCs or T cells enriched from blood (not recorded which). These receptors were collected from a man aged 25-40 years who had recovered from COVID-19.

V usage is TRBV6-5 and J usage is TRBJ2-2; 10 positions match TRBD2. CDR1 and CDR2 (germline): MNHEY, SVGAGI. The CDR3 length is 14 residues. V shed 7 bases, J shed 6 bases, and the junction held 5 bases outside the gene matches. The CDR3 here is CASKELAGAGELFF. DNA for the CDR3: TGTGCCAGCAAGGAGCTAGCGGGAGCCGGGGAGCTGTTTTTT.

The chain has TRBV11-2 and TRBJ1-6; D gene unclear. The CDR3 sequence is 15 residues long. Germline lookup yields CDR1 SGHAT and CDR2 FQNNGV. Trimming shortened V by 3 bases and J by 13 bases, and 19 bases separated the two germline ends. The CDR3 reads CASSLGSQQVSPLHF. CDR3 nucleotide sequence: TGTGCCAGCAGCTTGGGTTCCCAGCAGGTTTCTCCCCTCCACTTT.

The J gene is TRBJ1-2, the V gene TRBV27; TRBD1 matches 10 bases. The germline CDR1 and CDR2 sequences are MNHEY and SMNVEV (reference sequence). The CDR3 length is 18 residues. After removal of 3 bases from V and 2 bases from J, the junction contained 12 bases not matched to a gene. The CDR3 coding sequence is TGTGCCAGCAGTTTTCTTTTCCAGGGACAGGGGAAGAACTATGGCTACACCTTC. This encodes CASSFLFQGQGKNYGYTF.

This rearrangement joins TRBV7-9 to TRBJ2-5, with D perhaps matching TRBD2 (6 bases). Germline V gives CDR1 SEHNR, CDR2 FQNEAQ (reference sequence). The CDR3 runs 14 residues. V was pared by 6 bases and J by 1 base, with 12 bases between. The CDR3: CASRGGAGQETQYF. The CDR3 DNA sequence: TGTGCCAGCAGGGGCGGGGCCGGCCAAGAGACCCAGTACTTC.

V and J are TRBV5-1 and TRBJ2-3; 13 nucleotides match TRBD2. The CDR3 is made up of 16 amino acids. Germline lookup yields CDR1 SGHRS and CDR2 YFSETQ. With V trimmed by 3 bases and J by 5 bases, 6 bases remained unmatched. CDR3 in DNA: TGCGCCAGCAGCTCCGGACTAGCGGGAGTCGTAGATACGCAGTATTTT. Encoded protein: CASSSGLAGVVDTQYF.

The rearrangement joins TRBV19 to TRBJ1-2; D might be TRBD1 (5 bases). Germline V gene lookup returns CDR1 LNHDA and CDR2 SQIVND (reference sequence). V was clipped by 3 bases and J by 4 bases, with 15 bases between them. CDR3 length: 15 amino acids. The CDR3 region is CASSIGTSRFYGYTF. The CDR3 coding sequence is TGTGCCAGTAGTATCGGGACTTCGCGGTTCTATGGCTACACCTTC.

The rearrangement uses TRBV27 and TRBJ2-7, with D hard to call. Germline values: CDR1 MNHEY, CDR2 SMNVEV (reference sequence). This CDR3 contains 12 residues. Between the trimmed V and J ends, which lost 5 bases and 4 bases, there was a span of 9 bases. The CDR3 protein is CASSNYGYEQYF. The CDR3 coding sequence is TGTGCCAGCAGTAATTACGGGTACGAGCAGTACTTC.

This rearrangement joins TRBV11-2 to TRBJ1-2; D unresolved. The V gene lost 4 bases and the J gene lost 4 bases, with 25 bases spanning the gap. The CDR3 length is 18 residues. In germline, CDR1 is SGHAT, CDR2 FQNNGV. The CDR3 spells CASSSAPRRTAVGYGYTF. CDR3 coding DNA: TGTGCCAGCAGCTCAGCCCCGAGGAGGACCGCGGTGGGCTATGGCTACACCTTC. Complete variable domain (other parts from reference TRBV11-2 and TRBJ1-2): EAGVAQSPRYKIIEKRQSVAFWCNPISGHATLYWYQQILGQGPKLLIQFQNNGVVDDSQLPKDRFSAERLKGVDSTLKIQPAKLEDSAVYLCASSSAPRRTAVGYGYTFGSGTRLTVV.

The chain employs TRBV3-1 (or the pseudogene TRBV3-2) and TRBJ1-1; D uncertain. The CDR3 is 16 amino acids. CDR1 and CDR2 from the germline V gene are LGHDT and YNNKEL (reference sequence). Trimming stripped 2 bases from V and 5 bases from J, with 18 bases between. CDR3 protein: CASSQTPFPARTEAFF. In DNA form, the CDR3 reads TGTGCCAGCAGCCAAACCCCTTTCCCGGCGAGGACTGAAGCTTTCTTT.

The chain recombines TRBV4-1 with TRBJ2-1, with a tentative D call TRBD1 (6 bases). The germline V and J ends were trimmed by 4 bases and 0 bases, with 10 bases remaining between them. The CDR3 runs to 15 residues. Germline V gene sequence: CDR1 MGHRA, CDR2 YSYEKL. CDR3 residues: CASSPTGFSYNEQFF. The CDR3 DNA is TGCGCCAGCAGCCCCACAGGGTTCTCCTACAATGAGCAGTTCTTC.